This TCR beta chain was sequenced for a study of T cells in Graves' hyperthyroidism and ophthalmopathy. The CDR3 regions of TCR beta were amplified from RNA transcripts. TCR CDR3 underwent first-round RT-PCR with the HTBI primer set. Each CDR3 protein is one row after TCRdb ran MiXCR on the multiplex PCR reads. This table has 490,000 or so distinct CDR3 sequences, about 45% appearing once. This CDR3 is 14 amino acids long. V was clipped by 4 bases and J by 5 bases, with 14 bases between them. Germline CDR1 SGHVS, CDR2 FQNEAQ. The TCR originated in an adult woman with Graves' disease, either hyperthyroidism or ophthalmopathy (not recorded which). The sequenced sample was peripheral blood or thyroid tissue (not recorded which). The J gene is TRBJ1-2, the V gene TRBV7-8; possibly TRBD1 for D (6 bases). CDR3 bases: TGTGCCAGCAGCTCCCCTGGACAGCGATATGGCTACACCTTC. Translated, it gives CASSSPGQRYGYTF.